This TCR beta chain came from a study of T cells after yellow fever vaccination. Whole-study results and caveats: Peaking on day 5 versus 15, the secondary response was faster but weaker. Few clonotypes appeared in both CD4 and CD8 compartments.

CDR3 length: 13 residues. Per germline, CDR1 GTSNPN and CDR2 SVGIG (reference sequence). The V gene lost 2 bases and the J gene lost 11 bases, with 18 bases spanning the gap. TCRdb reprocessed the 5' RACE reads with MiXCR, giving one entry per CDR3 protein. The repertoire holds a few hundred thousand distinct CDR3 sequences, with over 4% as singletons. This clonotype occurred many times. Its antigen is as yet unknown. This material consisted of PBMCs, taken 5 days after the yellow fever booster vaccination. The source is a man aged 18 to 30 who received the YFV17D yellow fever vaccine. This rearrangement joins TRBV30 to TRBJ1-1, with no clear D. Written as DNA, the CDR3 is TGTGCCTGGAGTAGGCCAGGACCCCTTGGGGCTTTCTTT. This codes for CAWSRPGPLGAFF. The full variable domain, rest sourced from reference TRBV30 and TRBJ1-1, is SQTIHQWPATLVQPVGSPLSLECTVEGTSNPNLYWYRQAAGRGLQLLFYSVGIGQISSEVPQNLSASRPQDRQFILSSKKLLLSDSGFYLCAWSRPGPLGAFFGQGTRLTVV.